Shown below are 21 T cell receptor beta chains from a single sample sequenced in a study of Graves' ophthalmopathy and Graves' hyperthyroidism. RNA transcripts served as template for amplifying TCR beta CDR3 sequences. The workflow started with a first-round RT-PCR run with HTBI primers and then moved on to a second-round multiplex PCR. TCRdb reanalysed the multiplex PCR reads using MiXCR and keeps one entry per CDR3 protein. The data show over a million distinct CDR3 sequences, with less than 45% seen just once and 11% held by the top ten. The material sequenced was peripheral blood or thyroid tissue (not recorded which). The receptors shown here come from an adult man with Graves' hyperthyroidism.

This clonotype has ten or more counts. The chain couples TRBV19 to TRBJ2-5; D assignment may be TRBD1 or TRBD2 (6 bases each). V lost 4 bases to trimming and J lost 5 bases, with 14 bases between them. Germline lookup yields CDR1 LNHDA and CDR2 SQIVND (reference sequence). The CDR3 contains 14 residues. CDR3 DNA sequence: TGTGCCAGTAGTAGGGGGGCAGGGTCGGAGACCCAGTACTTC. Its protein product is CASSRGAGSETQYF.

V usage is TRBV19 and J usage is TRBJ1-2, with 7 bases fitting TRBD1. There are 15 residues in the CDR3. Per the germline V gene, CDR1 is LNHDA and CDR2 is SQIVND (reference sequence). V lost 8 bases and J lost 5; bases outside the gene matches: 14. CDR3: CASSIEGASTYGYTF. As DNA, the CDR3 is TGTGCCAGTTCAATAGAGGGGGCATCCACTTATGGCTACACCTTC.

Many counts were recorded for this clonotype. The rearrangement joins TRBV2 to TRBJ1-1, with D perhaps TRBD1 (5 bases). V lost 7 bases and J 1 base, leaving 7 bases between the germline ends. CDR1 and CDR2 from the germline V gene are SNHLY and FYNNEI. CDR3 length: 12 residues. The CDR3 loop reads CASKGQNTEAFF. The CDR3 DNA follows: TGTGCCAGCAAGGGGCAGAACACTGAAGCTTTCTTT.

The chain links TRBV9 to TRBJ2-5; 8 positions agree with TRBD2. CDR3 length: 16 amino acids. The V gene end was trimmed by 0 bases and the J gene end by 1 base; junction bases not matched to a gene: 5. Germline CDR1 and CDR2: SGDLS and YYNGEE. CDR3 protein: CASSVVTGGPQETQYF. CDR3 nucleotides: TGTGCCAGCAGCGTAGTTACGGGGGGGCCCCAAGAGACCCAGTACTTC.

About this clonotype: This could be a read error, since a much larger clone is one nucleotide away. The chain is built from TRBV10-3 and TRBJ1-5; 7 bases are a match to TRBD1. The J segment lost 9 bases and the V segment lost 5 bases, leaving 10 bases of the junction unmatched. Germline values: CDR1 ENHRY, CDR2 SYGVKD. The CDR3 length is 14 residues. The CDR3 region is CAISYLTGEGPQHF. In DNA form, the CDR3 reads TGTGCCATCAGTTACCTTACAGGGGAAGGGCCCCAGCATTTT.

This clonotype was observed at least ten times. This rearrangement joins TRBV9 to TRBJ2-7; D is uncertain. This CDR3 is 15 amino acids long. Trimming shortened V by 3 bases and J by 3 bases, and 16 bases separated the two germline ends. Germline CDR1 and CDR2: SGDLS and YYNGEE. The CDR3 loop reads CASSADEGLDYEQYF. DNA for the CDR3: TGTGCCAGCAGCGCGGACGAAGGCCTCGACTACGAGCAGTACTTC.

Turning to this clonotype: A much larger clone sits a single nucleotide away, making a read error possible. V usage is TRBV4-3 and J usage is TRBJ1-6; a weak D match, TRBD1 (5 bases). Trimming removed 4 bases from V and 14 bases from J, with 21 bases in between. This CDR3 has 15 amino acids. Germline CDR1 is LGHNA and CDR2 is YSLEER. The CDR3 region is CASSRELGREFTLHF. In nucleotides, the CDR3 is TGCGCCAGCAGCCGAGAATTGGGACGAGAATTCACCCTCCACTTT.

This clonotype was counted only a few times. The rearrangement links TRBV4-1 to TRBJ1-2; D is uncertain. CDR3 length: 15 amino acids. Per germline, CDR1 MGHRA and CDR2 YSYEKL. The V end lost 1 base, the J end lost 4 bases, and 13 bases lay between the germline ends. In DNA, the CDR3 is TGCGCCAGCAGCCAAGCGGCTGAAGGCTTCTATGGCTACACCTTC. This gives the protein CASSQAAEGFYGYTF.

As regards this clonotype: This may arise from a read error, as a much more abundant clone is one base away. The chain carries TRBV5-8 and TRBJ2-5; D assignment may be TRBD1 or TRBD2 (6 bases each). Germline V gives CDR1 SGHTS, CDR2 YDEGEE. This CDR3 is 14 amino acids long. Trimming stripped 0 bases from V and 9 bases from J, with 15 bases between. The CDR3 reads CASSLAGGEGSQYF. CDR3 DNA: TGTGCCAGCAGCTTGGCCGGGGGCGAAGGGTCCCAGTACTTC.

This clonotype was counted between two and nine times. CDR3 amino acids: CASSHSGQGSEQYF. The CDR3 bases are TGCGCCAGCAGCCATTCAGGACAGGGCTCCGAGCAGTACTTC. The chain has TRBV4-1 and TRBJ2-7; 8 bases align to TRBD1. The trim removed 3 bases at V and 6 bases at J, leaving 7 bases unmatched. This CDR3 has 14 residues. Germline values: CDR1 MGHRA, CDR2 YSYEKL.

The gene calls are TRBV29-1 and TRBJ1-5, with D possibly being TRBD1 (6 bases). This CDR3 contains 14 residues. Germline values: CDR1 SQVTM, CDR2 ANQGSEA. The V end was cut by 6 bases, the J end by 0 bases, with 12 bases between. This chain's CDR3 is CSVKDSNSNQPQHF. The CDR3 DNA sequence: TGCAGCGTCAAGGACAGCAATAGCAATCAGCCCCAGCATTTT.

This clonotype has at least ten counts. This chain connects TRBV20-1 to TRBJ2-5; 12 bases agree with TRBD1. Trimming took 0 bases from V and 5 from J; bases not matched to a gene: 4. This CDR3 contains 15 residues. Per the germline V gene, CDR1 is DFQATT and CDR2 is SNEGSKA (reference sequence). The CDR3 loop is CSARERDRGLETQYF. The CDR3 region has the DNA TGCAGTGCTAGAGAGCGGGACAGGGGGCTGGAGACCCAGTACTTC.

In this sample, this clonotype turned up many times. This chain uses TRBV5-1 with TRBJ2-7, with D tentatively TRBD1 (6 bases). CDR3 size: 18 residues. Germline-derived CDR1 and CDR2 are SGHRS and YFSETQ. V lost 3 bases and J lost 2, with 24 bases in between. The CDR3 DNA sequence: TGCGCCAGCAGCTCCCTCGCTACGGGACACCTTCTGGCCTACGAGCAGTACTTC. Residues: CASSSLATGHLLAYEQYF.

This clonotype was recorded at least ten times. This rearrangement joins TRBV19 to TRBJ2-5, with D possibly matching TRBD1 (6 bases). Trimming shortened V by 1 base and J by 5 bases, and 11 bases separated the two germline ends. Germline-derived CDR1 and CDR2 are LNHDA and SQIVND (reference sequence). The CDR3 is 14 residues long. The DNA for the CDR3 is TGTGCCAGTAGTATAGGCCCGCAGGGGGAGACCCAGTACTTC. As protein: CASSIGPQGETQYF.

The table lists this clonotype with many counts. This chain uses TRBV29-1 with TRBJ1-1; TRBD1 matches at 9 bases. The CDR3 runs 14 residues. V shed 4 bases, J shed 1 base, and the junction held 4 bases outside the gene matches. CDR1 is SQVTM, CDR2 ANQGSEA, per germline. This CDR3 reads CSVVDRGQNTEAFF. As DNA, the CDR3 is TGCAGCGTTGTGGACAGGGGCCAGAACACTGAAGCTTTCTTT.

This clonotype was seen only a few times. The CDR3 region has the DNA TGTGCCAGCAGCTTAATTTCGGGACAGGGAACTGAAGCTTTCTTT. Amino acids: CASSLISGQGTEAFF. The chain has TRBV7-2 and TRBJ1-1; TRBD1 aligns across 9 bases. Germline V gene data show CDR1 as SGHTA and CDR2 as FQGNSA. The V segment lost 2 bases and the J segment 5 bases; nucleotides outside the gene matches: 6. The CDR3 extends over 15 amino acids.

This chain links TRBV10-2 with TRBJ1-1; D unresolved. Trimming removed 10 bases from V and 0 bases from J, with 12 bases in between. The CDR3 sequence is 13 residues long. Germline values: CDR1 WSHSY, CDR2 SAAADI. The CDR3: CAIEDGMNTEAFF. CDR3 sequence (DNA): TGCGCCATAGAAGACGGCATGAACACTGAAGCTTTCTTT.

A word on this clonotype: The junction departs from germline at one end; a sequencing error may be responsible. The chain links TRBV10-3 to TRBJ1-4; D is ambiguous. This CDR3 is 13 amino acids long. The germline CDR1 and CDR2 sequences are ENHRY and SYGVKD. The CDR3 sequence is CASSENSREKLLF. CDR3 sequence (DNA): TGTGCCAGCAGTGAAAATAGTCGGGAAAAACTGCTTTTT.

This clonotype occurred many times. The chain couples TRBV2 to TRBJ2-7; D not certain. The V gene lost 3 bases and the J gene lost 1 base, with 10 bases spanning the gap. Germline CDR1 reads SNHLY; CDR2 reads FYNNEI. The CDR3 spans 14 residues. The CDR3 DNA is TGTGCCAGCAGTGAGAGCTCCCTGTCCTACGAGCAGTACTTC. Its translation is CASSESSLSYEQYF.

The chain uses TRBV6-1 and TRBJ2-2, with D unresolved. CDR1 is MNHNS, CDR2 SASEGT, per germline. The V and J ends lost 6 bases and 7 bases respectively, with 9 bases between them. CDR3 size: 12 residues. The chain's CDR3 is CASSRAYGELFF. The CDR3 DNA sequence: TGTGCCAGCAGCCGCGCCTACGGGGAGCTGTTTTTT.

This chain joins TRBV20-1 and TRBJ1-1; D is perhaps TRBD1 (5 bases). In germline, CDR1 is DFQATT, CDR2 SNEGSKA (reference sequence). CDR3 length: 13 amino acids. Between the trimmed V and J ends, which lost 3 bases and 2 bases, there was a span of 10 bases. The CDR3 bases are TGCAGTGCTAGGCGGGACCTCAACACTGAAGCTTTCTTT. Its translation is CSARRDLNTEAFF.